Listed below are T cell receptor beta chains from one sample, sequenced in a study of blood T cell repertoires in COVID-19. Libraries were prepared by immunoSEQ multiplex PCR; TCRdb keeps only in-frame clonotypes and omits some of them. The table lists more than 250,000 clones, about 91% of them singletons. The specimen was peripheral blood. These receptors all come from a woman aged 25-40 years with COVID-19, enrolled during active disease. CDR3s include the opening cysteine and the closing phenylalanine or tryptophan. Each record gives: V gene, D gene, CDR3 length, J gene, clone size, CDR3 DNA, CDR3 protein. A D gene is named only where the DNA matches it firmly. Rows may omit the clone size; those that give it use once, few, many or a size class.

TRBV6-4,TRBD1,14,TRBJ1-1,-,TGTGCCAGCAGTTCACAGGGGGGGTCCACTGAAGCTTTCTTT,CASSSQGGSTEAFF
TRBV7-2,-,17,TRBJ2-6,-,TGTGCCAGCAGCTTAGGGGGGGTGCTGACTGGGGCCAACGTCCTGACTTTC,CASSLGGVLTGANVLTF
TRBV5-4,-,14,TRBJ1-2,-,TGTGCCAGCAGCTTGAGCACAGAAGACTATGGCTACACCTTC,CASSLSTEDYGYTF
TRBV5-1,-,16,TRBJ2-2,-,TGCGCCAGCAGCTTGAGCCGGGGGGCCGGCACCGGGGAGCTGTTTTTT,CASSLSRGAGTGELFF
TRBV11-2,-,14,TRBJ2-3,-,TGTGCCAGCAGCACTTCGATGACAGTTGATACGCAGTATTTT,CASSTSMTVDTQYF
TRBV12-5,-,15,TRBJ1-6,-,TGTGCTAGTGGTTTGGTAGTCACAGGGAATTCACCCCTCCACTTT,CASGLVVTGNSPLHF
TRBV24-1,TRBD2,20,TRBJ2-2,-,TGTGCCACCAGTGATTTGGGATCGCGTAGTACTAGCGGGGGATCTGGGGAGCTGTTTTTT,CATSDLGSRSTSGGSGELFF
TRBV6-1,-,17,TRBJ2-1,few,TGTGCCAGCAGTGAGAGAGGGAGGACAGGTCTGGCCAATGAGCAGTTCTTC,CASSERGRTGLANEQFF
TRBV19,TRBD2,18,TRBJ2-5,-,TGTGCCAGTAGTACCTCCGGACTAGCGGGGAAGTTTATAGCGACCCAGTACTTC,CASSTSGLAGKFIATQYF
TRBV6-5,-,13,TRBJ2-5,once,TGTGCCAGCAGTTTTGGCATCCAAGAGACCCAGTACTTC,CASSFGIQETQYF
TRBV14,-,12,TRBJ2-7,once,TGTGCCAGCAGCCGAGGGCATTACGAGCAGTACTTC,CASSRGHYEQYF
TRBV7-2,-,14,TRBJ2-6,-,TGTGCCAGCAGGCCGCGCTCTGGGGCCAACGTCCTGACTTTC,CASRPRSGANVLTF
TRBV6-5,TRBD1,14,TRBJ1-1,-,TGTGCCAGCAGAACCAGACAGGGGGTCACTGAAGCTTTCTTT,CASRTRQGVTEAFF
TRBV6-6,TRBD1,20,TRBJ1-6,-,TGTGCCAGCAGTCCGTCAGGGGGCGTAGGCCGGCGCTCCTATAATTCACCCCTCCACTTT,CASSPSGGVGRRSYNSPLHF
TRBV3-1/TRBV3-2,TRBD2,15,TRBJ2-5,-,TGTGCCAGCAGCCAAGATGCTAGCGGGGGTCAGACCCAGTACTTC,CASSQDASGGQTQYF
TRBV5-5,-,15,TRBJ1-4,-,TGTGCCAGCAGCTTGGTAGCTCAGGGGACCGAAAAACTGTTTTTT,CASSLVAQGTEKLFF
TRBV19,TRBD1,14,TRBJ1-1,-,TGTGCCAGTAGTTGGGACAGCTATCAATCCGAAGCTTTCTTT,CASSWDSYQSEAFF
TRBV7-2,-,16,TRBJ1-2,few,TGTGCCAGCAGCTTAGGTGGCGCACAGGGAGCGGGAGGCTACACCTTC,CASSLGGAQGAGGYTF
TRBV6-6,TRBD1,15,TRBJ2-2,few,TGTGCCAGCACAATCGGACAGGGTTTACACGGGGAGCTGTTTTTT,CASTIGQGLHGELFF
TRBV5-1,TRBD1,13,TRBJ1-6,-,TGCGCCAGCAGTGGACAGGGGGATTCACCCCTCCACTTT,CASSGQGDSPLHF
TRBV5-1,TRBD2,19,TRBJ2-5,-,TGCGCCAGCACCAAGAAGGGGACTAGCGGGGGGGCTAGAGAATGGACCCAGTACTTC,CASTKKGTSGGAREWTQYF
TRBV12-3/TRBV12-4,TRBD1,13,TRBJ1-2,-,TGTGCCAGCAGTCCCTCGGGACAGTATGGCTACACCTTC,CASSPSGQYGYTF
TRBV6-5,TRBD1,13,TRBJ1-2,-,TGTGCCAGCAGAGACAGGGTTGGTTATGGCTACACCTTC,CASRDRVGYGYTF
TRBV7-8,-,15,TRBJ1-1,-,TGTGCCAGCAGCTTAGTCCCAGGAATGAACACTGAAGCTTTCTTT,CASSLVPGMNTEAFF
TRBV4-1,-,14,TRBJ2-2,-,TGCGCCAGCAGGAGGACTCCGGACACCGGGGAGCTGTTTTTT,CASRRTPDTGELFF
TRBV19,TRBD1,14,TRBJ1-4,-,TGTGCCACCGCCCCGGGACAGCAGAATGAAAAACTGTTTTTT,CATAPGQQNEKLFF
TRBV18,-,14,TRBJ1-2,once,TGTGCCAGCTCACCGTTGGGTGCGGACTATGGCTACACCTTC,CASSPLGADYGYTF
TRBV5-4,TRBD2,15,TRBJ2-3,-,TGTGCCAGCAGCCTCGGGACTAGCCCTCGGGATACGCAGTATTTT,CASSLGTSPRDTQYF
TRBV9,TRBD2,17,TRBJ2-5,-,TGTGCCAGCAGCGGTAGCACGGGGGGGGCCCCACAAGAGACCCAGTACTTC,CASSGSTGGAPQETQYF
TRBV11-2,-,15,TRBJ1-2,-,TGTGCCAGCAGCTTAGTTGGTGGAGGGAACTATGGCTACACCTTC,CASSLVGGGNYGYTF
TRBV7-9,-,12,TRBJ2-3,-,TGTGCCAGCAGCCTCAACAGGGATACGCAGTATTTT,CASSLNRDTQYF
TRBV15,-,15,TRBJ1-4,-,TGTGCCACCAGCAGAGGAACAGGGCCAAATGAAAAACTGTTTTTT,CATSRGTGPNEKLFF
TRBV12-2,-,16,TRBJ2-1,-,TGTGCAAGTCGCTTAGAAGGGGGTAGGCTAAGGAATGAGCAGTTCTTC,CASRLEGGRLRNEQFF
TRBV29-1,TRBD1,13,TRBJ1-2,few,TGCAGCGTTGAGGCAGGGGGCGCCTATGGCTACACCTTC,CSVEAGGAYGYTF
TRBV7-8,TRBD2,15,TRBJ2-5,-,TGTGCCAGCAGCTTACCCCCGGGACTAGCGGGGGCCCAGTACTTC,CASSLPPGLAGAQYF
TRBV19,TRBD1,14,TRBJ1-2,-,TGTGCCAGTAGCCCCGGGACAGAGAACTATGGCTACACCTTC,CASSPGTENYGYTF
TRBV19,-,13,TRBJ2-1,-,TGTGCCAGTAGTGACTTAGGAGGCGTGTGGCAGTTCTTC,CASSDLGGVWQFF
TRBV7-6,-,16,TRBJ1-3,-,TGTGCCAGCAGCTTAGCGGGCCGTAGCTCTGGAAACACCATATATTTT,CASSLAGRSSGNTIYF